A single sample gave rise to the 18 T cell receptor beta chains below, sequenced in a study of shared clonotypes between healthy human individuals. TCRdb's table, derived via immunoSEQ multiplex PCR, lists solely in-frame clones and lacks some. This sample yields hundreds of thousands of clones, of which more than 95% are seen a single time; 0.045% to 0.07% belongs to the top ten. Material for sequencing was naive CD4+ T cells sorted from blood. This sample's subset: CD45RA+ positively selected. These receptors were collected from a woman aged 25 to 39 in good health.

This chain links TRBV19 with TRBJ1-1; TRBD1 is a possible D gene (5 bases). Trimming removed 2 bases from V and 3 bases from J, with 13 bases in between. The CDR3 is 15 amino acids. The germline V gene has CDR1 LNHDA and CDR2 SQIVND (reference sequence). CDR3 residues: CASSIFGGKHTEAFF. The CDR3 bases are TGTGCCAGTAGTATATTCGGGGGGAAACACACTGAAGCTTTCTTT.

The V call is TRBV6-5, the J call TRBJ1-5; D ambiguous. CDR1 is MNHEY, CDR2 SVGAGI, per germline. This CDR3 region has 15 residues. V lost 4 bases and J 0 bases, leaving 10 bases between the germline ends. CDR3 sequence reads: CASSLKVYSNQPQHF. Here the CDR3 DNA reads TGTGCCAGCAGTTTAAAGGTGTATAGCAATCAGCCCCAGCATTTT.

This chain links TRBV6-5 with TRBJ1-1; D is ambiguous. Trimming left V 1 base short and J 4 bases short, with 7 bases between. Germline values: CDR1 MNHEY, CDR2 SVGAGI. CDR3 length equals 13 residues. CDR3 sequence (DNA): TGTGCCAGCAGTTACTTTATTAGCACTGAAGCTTTCTTT. Protein: CASSYFISTEAFF.

The rearrangement joins TRBV27 to TRBJ2-2; D is tentatively TRBD1 or TRBD2 (5 bases each). V dropped 5 bases and J dropped 3 bases, with 13 bases sitting between them. The CDR3 runs to 15 residues. Germline CDR1 reads MNHEY; CDR2 reads SMNVEV (reference sequence). CDR3 sequence (DNA): TGTGCCAGCAGTCCCAAGGGACCGTACACCGGGGAGCTGTTTTTT. Amino acid sequence: CASSPKGPYTGELFF.

J is TRBJ2-1 and V is TRBV5-1; the match to TRBD2 covers 8 bases. The V gene's germline CDR1 is SGHRS and CDR2 YFSETQ. This CDR3 region has 14 residues. The V segment lost 4 bases and the J segment 3 bases; nucleotides outside the gene matches: 3. Written as DNA, the CDR3 is TGCGCCAGCAGCCGGGAGGGCCTCTACAATGAGCAGTTCTTC. It encodes CASSREGLYNEQFF. Using reference TRBV5-1 and TRBJ2-1 for the parts outside the CDR3, the full variable domain is KAGVTQTPRYLIKTRGQQVTLSCSPISGHRSVSWYQQTPGQGLQFLFEYFSETQRNKGNFPGRFSGRQFSNSRSEMNVSTLELGDSALYLCASSREGLYNEQFFGPGTRLTVL.

J is TRBJ1-1 and V is TRBV6-5, with D hard to call. This CDR3 is built from 14 residues. Germline assignment: CDR1 MNHEY and CDR2 SVGAGI. V lost 7 bases and J lost 0, with 12 bases in between. The CDR3 region is CASTPGIMNTEAFF. In nucleotides, the CDR3 is TGTGCCAGCACTCCGGGTATCATGAACACTGAAGCTTTCTTT.

This sequence joins TRBV25-1 and TRBJ2-7; possible D gene TRBD1, 6 bases. The V and J ends lost 4 bases and 0 bases respectively, with 16 bases between them. Per germline, CDR1 MGHDK and CDR2 SYGVNS. The CDR3 loop spans 16 amino acids. The CDR3 DNA is TGTGCCAGCAGTGCTGAACAGGGAACAAGCTCCTACGAGCAGTACTTC. Its protein is CASSAEQGTSSYEQYF.

V gene TRBV28 combines with J gene TRBJ1-5; D is uncertain. Trimming shortened V by 2 bases and J by 0 bases, and 17 bases separated the two germline ends. This CDR3 is built from 18 residues. Looked up from germline, CDR1 is MDHEN and CDR2 is SYDVKM. Written as DNA, the CDR3 is TGTGCCAGCAGTTTAGGCCAGGCCAGCTTTTATAGCAATCAGCCCCAGCATTTT. It translates to CASSLGQASFYSNQPQHF.

DNA of the CDR3: TGTGCCAGCACCAAAGGACAGGGATGGGGTGAGCAGTTCTTC. Its translation is CASTKGQGWGEQFF. V usage is TRBV6-4 and J usage is TRBJ2-1; 8 nucleotides line up with TRBD1. The CDR3 totals 14 residues. Germline CDR1 reads MRHNA; CDR2 reads SNTAGT. The trim removed 7 bases at V and 9 bases at J, leaving 11 bases unmatched.

The chain is built from TRBV4-1 and TRBJ1-2, with 8 bases fitting TRBD1. This CDR3 spans 16 amino acids. V dropped 3 bases and J dropped 7; count of bases not matched to a gene: 13. Germline-derived CDR1 and CDR2 are MGHRA and YSYEKL. The CDR3 coding sequence is TGCGCCAGCAGCCAGGATAGACAGGGGCGCGGGGGTGGCTACACCTTC. As protein: CASSQDRQGRGGGYTF.

The rearrangement links TRBV18 to TRBJ2-1; 7 bases are shared with TRBD2. Germline V CDR1 and CDR2: KGHSH, LQKENI. CDR3 size: 16 residues. Trimming took 0 bases from V and 1 from J; bases not matched to a gene: 3. Here the CDR3 DNA reads TGTGCCAGCTCACCACCGGGGAGGGCATCCTACAATGAGCAGTTCTTC. Its translation is CASSPPGRASYNEQFF.

CDR3 DNA: TGTGCCAGCAGCCCACAGACTAGCCCCAGGGCGGAAAACATTCAGTACTTC. Residues: CASSPQTSPRAENIQYF. The V gene is TRBV9, the J gene TRBJ2-4, with 7 positions matching TRBD2. Germline loops: CDR1 SGDLS, CDR2 YYNGEE. V gave up 4 bases and J gave up 5 bases; unmatched junction bases: 15. The CDR3 has 17 residues.

This rearrangement joins TRBV5-1 to TRBJ2-3; 8 positions match TRBD1. With V trimmed by 4 bases and J by 4 bases, 11 bases remained unmatched. The germline CDR1 and CDR2 sequences are SGHRS and YFSETQ. The CDR3 contains 16 residues. The CDR3 bases are TGCGCCAGCAGCATCCGGACAGGGTATAACGCAGATACGCAGTATTTT. The encoded protein is CASSIRTGYNADTQYF.

V is TRBV11-1 and J is TRBJ1-2; no firm D call. Germline V CDR1 and CDR2: SGHAT, FQDESV (reference sequence). Trimming stripped 5 bases from V and 0 bases from J, with 13 bases between. The CDR3 is 15 residues long. CDR3 sequence reads: CASSPLWVANYGYTF. The CDR3 DNA follows: TGTGCCAGCAGCCCGTTGTGGGTAGCTAACTATGGCTACACCTTC.

In the case of this clone: The junction shows a germline mismatch at one end, possibly a read error. Within the sample, other DNA sequences also encode this same CDR3. The chain is built from TRBV28 and TRBJ2-2, with 7 bases that match TRBD2. CDR3 length: 15 amino acids. Germline CDR1 is MDHEN and CDR2 is SYDVKM. The CDR3: CASSSLASNTGELFF. Here the CDR3 DNA reads TGTGCTAGCAGTTCACTAGCGTCGAACACCGGGGAGCTGTTTTTT.

The chain combines TRBV6-1 with TRBJ1-2, with D unresolved. The germline V gene has CDR1 MNHNS and CDR2 SASEGT. Deletions cut 4 bases from V and 0 bases from J, with 6 bases between. The CDR3 runs 13 residues. The CDR3 sequence is CASSGWTNYGYTF. The CDR3 DNA sequence: TGTGCCAGCAGTGGATGGACTAACTATGGCTACACCTTC.

The rearrangement uses TRBV27 and TRBJ1-1; TRBD1 is a possible D gene (6 bases). Germline V CDR1 and CDR2: MNHEY, SMNVEV (reference sequence). The CDR3 spans 14 residues. Trimming left V 5 bases short and J 4 bases short, with 14 bases between. In DNA, the CDR3 is TGTGCCAGCAGTCCTCGAACAGGGACCACTGAAGCTTTCTTT. It codes for CASSPRTGTTEAFF.

This rearrangement joins TRBV4-1 to TRBJ1-5; no clear D. CDR3 size: 15 residues. Germline V gene sequence: CDR1 MGHRA, CDR2 YSYEKL. V dropped 0 bases and J dropped 3 bases, with 9 bases sitting between them. CDR3 sequence reads: CASSQDADNNQPQHF. CDR3 DNA sequence: TGCGCCAGCAGCCAAGACGCTGATAACAATCAGCCCCAGCATTTT.